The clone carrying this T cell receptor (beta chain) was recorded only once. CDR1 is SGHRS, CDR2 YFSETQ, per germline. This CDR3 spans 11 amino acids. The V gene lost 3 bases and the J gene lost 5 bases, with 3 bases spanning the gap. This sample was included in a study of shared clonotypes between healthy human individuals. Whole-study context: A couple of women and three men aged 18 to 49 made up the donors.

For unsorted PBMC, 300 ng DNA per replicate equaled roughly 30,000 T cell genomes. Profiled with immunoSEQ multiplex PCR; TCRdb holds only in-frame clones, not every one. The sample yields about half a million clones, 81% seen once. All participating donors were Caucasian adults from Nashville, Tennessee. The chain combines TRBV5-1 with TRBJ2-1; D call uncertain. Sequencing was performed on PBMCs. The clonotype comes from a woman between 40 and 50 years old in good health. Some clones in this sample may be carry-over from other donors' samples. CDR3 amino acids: CASSYHNEQFF. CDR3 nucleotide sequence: TGCGCCAGCAGCTACCACAATGAGCAGTTCTTC.